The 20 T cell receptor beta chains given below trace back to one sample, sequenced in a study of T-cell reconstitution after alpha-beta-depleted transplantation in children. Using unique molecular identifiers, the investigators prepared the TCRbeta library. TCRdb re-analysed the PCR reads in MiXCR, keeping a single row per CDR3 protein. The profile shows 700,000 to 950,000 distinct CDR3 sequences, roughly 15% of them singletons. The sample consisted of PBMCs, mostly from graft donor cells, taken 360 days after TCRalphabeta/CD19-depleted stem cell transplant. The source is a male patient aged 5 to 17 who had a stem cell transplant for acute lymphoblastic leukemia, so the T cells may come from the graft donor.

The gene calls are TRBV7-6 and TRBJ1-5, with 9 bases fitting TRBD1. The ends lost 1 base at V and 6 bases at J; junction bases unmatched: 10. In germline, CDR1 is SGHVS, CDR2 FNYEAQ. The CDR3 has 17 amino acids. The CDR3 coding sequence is TGTGCCAGCAGCTTAGAACAGGGGGCGTTCAAAAGTCAGCCCCAGCATTTT. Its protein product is CASSLEQGAFKSQPQHF.

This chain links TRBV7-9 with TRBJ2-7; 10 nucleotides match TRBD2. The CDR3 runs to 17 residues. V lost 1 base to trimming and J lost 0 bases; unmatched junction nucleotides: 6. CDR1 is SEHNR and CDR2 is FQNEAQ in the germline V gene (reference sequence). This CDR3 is CASSLEAGLADSYEQYF. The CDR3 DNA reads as TGTGCCAGCAGCTTAGAAGCTGGACTAGCGGACTCCTACGAGCAGTACTTC.

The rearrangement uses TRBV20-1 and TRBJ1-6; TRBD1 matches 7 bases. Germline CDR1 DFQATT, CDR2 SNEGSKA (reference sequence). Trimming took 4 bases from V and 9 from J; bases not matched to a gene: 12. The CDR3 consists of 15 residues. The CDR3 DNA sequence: TGCAGTGCTACCAGAGGGGGGACAGCCGGTTCACCCCTCCACTTT. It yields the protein CSATRGGTAGSPLHF.

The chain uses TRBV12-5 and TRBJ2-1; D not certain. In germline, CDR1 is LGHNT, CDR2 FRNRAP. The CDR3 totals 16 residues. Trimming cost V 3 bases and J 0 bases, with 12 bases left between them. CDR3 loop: CASGLWVVTSYNEQFF. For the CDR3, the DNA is TGTGCTAGTGGTTTATGGGTTGTTACCTCCTACAATGAGCAGTTCTTC.

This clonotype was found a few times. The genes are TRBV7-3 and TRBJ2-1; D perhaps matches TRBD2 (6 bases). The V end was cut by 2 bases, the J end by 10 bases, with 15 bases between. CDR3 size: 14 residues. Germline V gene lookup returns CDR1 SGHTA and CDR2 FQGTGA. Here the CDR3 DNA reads TGTGCCAGCAGCTTAGGGGGGTGGGAGTGGGAGCAGTTCTTC. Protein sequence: CASSLGGWEWEQFF.

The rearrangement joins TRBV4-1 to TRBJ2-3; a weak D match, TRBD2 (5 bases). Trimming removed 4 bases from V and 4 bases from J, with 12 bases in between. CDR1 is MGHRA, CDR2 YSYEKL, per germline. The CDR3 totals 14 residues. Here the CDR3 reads CASSPRLIADTQYF. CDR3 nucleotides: TGCGCCAGCAGCCCTCGACTAATCGCAGATACGCAGTATTTT.

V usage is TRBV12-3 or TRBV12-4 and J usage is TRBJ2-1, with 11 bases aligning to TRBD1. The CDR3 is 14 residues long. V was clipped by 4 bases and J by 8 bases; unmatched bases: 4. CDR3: CASSSPGQGDEQFF. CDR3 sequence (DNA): TGTGCCAGCAGTTCTCCGGGACAGGGGGATGAGCAGTTCTTC.

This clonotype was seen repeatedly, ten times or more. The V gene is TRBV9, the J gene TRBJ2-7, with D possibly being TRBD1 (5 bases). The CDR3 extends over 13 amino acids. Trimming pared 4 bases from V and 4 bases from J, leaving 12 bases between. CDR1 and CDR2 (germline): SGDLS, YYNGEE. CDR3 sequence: CASSPQGAYEQYF. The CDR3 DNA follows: TGTGCCAGCAGCCCACAAGGGGCGTACGAGCAGTACTTC.

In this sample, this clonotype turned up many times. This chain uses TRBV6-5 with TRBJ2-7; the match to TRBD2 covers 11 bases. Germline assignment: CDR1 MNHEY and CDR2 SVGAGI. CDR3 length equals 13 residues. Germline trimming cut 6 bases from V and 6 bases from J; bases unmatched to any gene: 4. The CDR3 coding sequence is TGTGCCAGCAGACAGGGACTAGCGGCCGAGCAGTACTTC. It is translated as CASRQGLAAEQYF.

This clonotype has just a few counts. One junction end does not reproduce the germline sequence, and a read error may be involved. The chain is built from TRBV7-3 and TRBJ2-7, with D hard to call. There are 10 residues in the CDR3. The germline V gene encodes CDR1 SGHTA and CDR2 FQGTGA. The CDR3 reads CASSLGFTGF. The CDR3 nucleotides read TGTGCCAGCAGCTTAGGCTTTACGGGCTTC.

CDR3 residues: CAISDPGLGSTDTQYF. The CDR3 nucleotides are TGTGCCATCAGTGACCCTGGACTCGGCAGCACAGATACGCAGTATTTT. The chain uses TRBV10-3 and TRBJ2-3, with D possibly matching TRBD2 (5 bases). The CDR3 covers 16 residues. Germline CDR1 ENHRY, CDR2 SYGVKD. The ends were cut back, 3 bases at V and 0 bases at J, with 13 bases in the middle.

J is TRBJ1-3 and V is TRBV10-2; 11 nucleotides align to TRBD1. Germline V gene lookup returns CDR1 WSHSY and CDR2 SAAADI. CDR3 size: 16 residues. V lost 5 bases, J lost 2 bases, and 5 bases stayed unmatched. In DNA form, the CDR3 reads TGCGCCAGCAGTCCCTTGGACAGGGGGCCTGGAAACACCATATATTTT. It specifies CASSPLDRGPGNTIYF.

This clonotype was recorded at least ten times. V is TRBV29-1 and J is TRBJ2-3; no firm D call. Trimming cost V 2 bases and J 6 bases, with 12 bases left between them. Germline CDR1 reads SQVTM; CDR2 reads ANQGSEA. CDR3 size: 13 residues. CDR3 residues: CSVESPFRDTQYF. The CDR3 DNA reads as TGCAGCGTTGAAAGTCCCTTCAGGGATACGCAGTATTTT.

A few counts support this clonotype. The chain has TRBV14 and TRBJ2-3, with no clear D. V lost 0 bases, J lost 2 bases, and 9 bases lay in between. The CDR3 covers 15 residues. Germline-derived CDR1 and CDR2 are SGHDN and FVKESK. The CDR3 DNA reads TGTGCCAGCAGCCAAGAAGTTATGGCCACAGATACGCAGTATTTT. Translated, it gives CASSQEVMATDTQYF.

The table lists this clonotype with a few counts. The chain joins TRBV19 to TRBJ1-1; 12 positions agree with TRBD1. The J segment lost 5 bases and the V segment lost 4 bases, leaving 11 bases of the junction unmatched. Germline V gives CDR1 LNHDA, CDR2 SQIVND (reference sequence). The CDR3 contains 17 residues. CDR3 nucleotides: TGTGCCAGTAGTACGGGACAGGGGGCGACCTTCGGGACTGAAGCTTTCTTT. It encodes CASSTGQGATFGTEAFF.

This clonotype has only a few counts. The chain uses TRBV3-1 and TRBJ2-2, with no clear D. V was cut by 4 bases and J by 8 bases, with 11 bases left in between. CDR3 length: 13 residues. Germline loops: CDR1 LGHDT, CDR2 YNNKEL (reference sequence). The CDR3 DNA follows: TGTGCCAGCAGCCTTCTAAGTGGGGGGGAGCTGTTTTTT. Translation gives CASSLLSGGELFF.

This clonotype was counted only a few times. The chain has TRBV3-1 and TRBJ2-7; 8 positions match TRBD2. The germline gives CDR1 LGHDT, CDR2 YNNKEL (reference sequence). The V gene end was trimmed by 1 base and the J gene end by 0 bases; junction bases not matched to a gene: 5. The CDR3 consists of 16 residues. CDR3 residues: CASSQALLAASYEQYF. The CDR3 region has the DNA TGTGCCAGCAGCCAAGCGTTACTAGCGGCCTCCTACGAGCAGTACTTC.

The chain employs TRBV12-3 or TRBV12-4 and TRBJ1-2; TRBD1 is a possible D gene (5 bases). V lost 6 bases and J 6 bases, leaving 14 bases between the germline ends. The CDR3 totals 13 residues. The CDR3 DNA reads TGTGCCAGCAGGATGCCGGGACTCGATGGCTACACCTTC. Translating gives CASRMPGLDGYTF.

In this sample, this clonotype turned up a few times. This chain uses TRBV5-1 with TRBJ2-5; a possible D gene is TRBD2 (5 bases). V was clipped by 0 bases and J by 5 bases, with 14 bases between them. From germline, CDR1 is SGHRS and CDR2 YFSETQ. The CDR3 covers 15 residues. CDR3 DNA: TGCGCCAGCAGCTTGGTGATGCGGGTCGGGGAGACCCAGTACTTC. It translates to CASSLVMRVGETQYF.

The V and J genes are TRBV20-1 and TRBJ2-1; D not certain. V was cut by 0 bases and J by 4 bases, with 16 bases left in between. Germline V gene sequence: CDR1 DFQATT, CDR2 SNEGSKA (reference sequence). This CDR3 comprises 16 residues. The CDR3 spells CSARDMSLGIYNEQFF. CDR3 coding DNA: TGCAGTGCTAGAGATATGAGCTTAGGGATTTACAATGAGCAGTTCTTC.